A single sample gave rise to the 9 T cell receptor beta chains below, sequenced in a study of cytomegalovirus exposure and HLA in healthy donors. With 60 Vbeta and 13 Jbeta primers, the PCR was carried out. The table came from immunoSEQ multiplex PCR; TCRdb's copy has only in-frame clones and leaves some out. The sample has more than 95,000 clones; roughly 81% are singletons. The sequenced sample was PBMCs. All receptors come from a woman aged 25 to 39 in good health and CMV-seronegative.

The chain combines TRBV7-8 with TRBJ2-1; 7 bases are shared with TRBD1. Germline CDR1 SGHVS, CDR2 FQNEAQ. V was pared by 5 bases and J by 6 bases, with 7 bases of the junction left unmatched. This CDR3 has 14 residues. This CDR3 is CASSARDRSNEQFF. The DNA for the CDR3 is TGTGCCAGCAGCGCTCGGGACAGAAGCAATGAGCAGTTCTTC. Complete variable domain (other parts from reference TRBV7-8 and TRBJ2-1): GAGVSQSPRYKVAKRGQDVALRCDPISGHVSLFWYQQALGQGPEFLTYFQNEAQLDKSGLPSDRFFAERPEGSVSTLKIQRTQQEDSAVYLCASSARDRSNEQFFGPGTRLTVL.

The V gene is TRBV14, the J gene TRBJ1-4; D gene uncertain. Germline loops: CDR1 SGHDN, CDR2 FVKESK. V dropped 4 bases and J dropped 5 bases, with 8 bases sitting between them. The CDR3 sequence is 13 residues long. The CDR3: CASSRFQNEKLFF. CDR3 DNA sequence: TGTGCCAGCAGCCGTTTCCAGAATGAAAAACTGTTTTTT.

This clone has just one count. The V gene is TRBV5-1, the J gene TRBJ2-7; D uncertain. V lost 0 bases and J lost 1, with 5 bases in between. The CDR3 contains 13 residues. The V gene's germline CDR1 is SGHRS and CDR2 YFSETQ. CDR3: CASSLETSYEQYF. CDR3 DNA: TGCGCCAGCAGCTTGGAAACATCCTACGAGCAGTACTTC.

This chain uses TRBV5-6 with TRBJ2-2, with a weak D call TRBD1 (6 bases). CDR3 size: 15 residues. V gave up 6 bases and J gave up 1 base, with 13 bases separating them. Per the germline V gene, CDR1 is SGHDT and CDR2 is YYEEEE. CDR3 coding DNA: TGTGCCAGCAACTCCGGGACACGGAACACCGGGGAGCTGTTTTTT. Its translation is CASNSGTRNTGELFF.

This clone has only one observation. The V gene is TRBV5-5, the J gene TRBJ1-3, with 7 bases lining up with TRBD1. After removal of 4 bases from V and 3 bases from J, the junction contained 10 bases not matched to a gene. There are 16 residues in the CDR3. Germline CDR1 reads SGHKS; CDR2 reads YYEKEE (reference sequence). This CDR3 reads CASSLSGGTVGNTIYF. CDR3 coding DNA: TGTGCCAGCAGCCTATCAGGGGGAACGGTTGGAAACACCATATATTTT.

The chain is built from TRBV9 and TRBJ2-7; 8 bases match TRBD1. Trimming at V came to 0 bases and at J to 0 bases, leaving 5 bases not matched to a gene. The germline V gene encodes CDR1 SGDLS and CDR2 YYNGEE. The CDR3 runs to 16 residues. CDR3 region: CASSVGVTGGSYEQYF. The DNA for the CDR3 is TGTGCCAGCAGCGTAGGGGTTACAGGGGGCTCCTACGAGCAGTACTTC. Looking up the rest from reference TRBV9 and TRBJ2-7 gives the full variable domain: DSGVTQTPKHLITATGQRVTLRCSPRSGDLSVYWYQQSLDQGLQFLIQYYNGEERAKGNILERFSAQQFPDLHSELNLSSLELGDSALYFCASSVGVTGGSYEQYFGPGTRLTVT.

This chain connects TRBV30 to TRBJ2-3, with D tentatively TRBD2 (7 bases). CDR3 length: 15 residues. In germline, CDR1 is GTSNPN, CDR2 SVGIG (reference sequence). V lost 0 bases, J lost 3 bases, and 13 bases lay in between. CDR3 in amino acids: CAWSVRGGATDTQYF. The CDR3 DNA follows: TGTGCCTGGAGTGTAAGGGGGGGGGCGACAGATACGCAGTATTTT. Full variable domain (rest looked up from reference TRBV30 and TRBJ2-3): SQTIHQWPATLVQPVGSPLSLECTVEGTSNPNLYWYRQAAGRGLQLLFYSVGIGQISSEVPQNLSASRPQDRQFILSSKKLLLSDSGFYLCAWSVRGGATDTQYFGPGTRLTVL.

In its sample, this clone was seen a few times. The chain employs TRBV5-4 and TRBJ2-2; 8 nucleotides line up with TRBD1. The CDR3 is 17 amino acids. V shed 3 bases and J 5 bases; nucleotides not matched to a gene: 12. Germline V gives CDR1 SGHNT, CDR2 YYREEE (reference sequence). CDR3 in DNA: TGTGCCAGCAGCTCAAAGGGACAGGTAGTAGGGACCGGGGAGCTGTTTTTT. Encoded protein: CASSSKGQVVGTGELFF.

The rearrangement links TRBV30 to TRBJ1-5; D perhaps matches TRBD1 (5 bases). CDR3 length: 14 amino acids. Germline V gene sequence: CDR1 GTSNPN, CDR2 SVGIG (reference sequence). Trimming stripped 0 bases from V and 7 bases from J, with 13 bases between. The CDR3 region has the DNA TGTGCCTGGAGTGTACCGGCAGGGTGGCAGCCCCAGCATTTT. It yields the protein CAWSVPAGWQPQHF.